The T cell receptor beta chain described here comes from a study of control samples from healthy donors and cancer patients. Libraries were prepared by immunoSEQ multiplex PCR; TCRdb keeps only in-frame clonotypes and omits some of them. This table holds around 19,000 clones, about 88% found once. This clone was detected once. This CDR3 contains 15 residues. Germline-derived CDR1 and CDR2 are MDHEN and SYDVKM. V gave up 3 bases and J gave up 8 bases, with 19 bases separating them. This rearrangement joins TRBV28 to TRBJ1-2; D might be TRBD1 (5 bases). Sample: PBMCs. The TCR was taken from a woman aged 60 to 75 with head and neck cancer. CDR3 protein: CASSFPQGSTEGYTF. The CDR3 DNA follows: TGTGCCAGCAGTTTCCCCCAGGGCAGCACGGAGGGCTACACCTTC.